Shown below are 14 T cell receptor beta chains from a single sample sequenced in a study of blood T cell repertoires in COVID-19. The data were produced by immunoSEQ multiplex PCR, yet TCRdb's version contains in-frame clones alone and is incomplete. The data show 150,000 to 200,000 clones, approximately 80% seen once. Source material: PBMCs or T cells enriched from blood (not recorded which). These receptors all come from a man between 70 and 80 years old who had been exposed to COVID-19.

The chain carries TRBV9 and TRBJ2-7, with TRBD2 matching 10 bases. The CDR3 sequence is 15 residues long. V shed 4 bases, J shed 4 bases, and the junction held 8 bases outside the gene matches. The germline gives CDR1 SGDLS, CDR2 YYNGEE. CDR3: CASSPNSGGLYEQYF. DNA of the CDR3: TGTGCCAGCAGCCCAAATAGCGGGGGGTTGTACGAGCAGTACTTC.

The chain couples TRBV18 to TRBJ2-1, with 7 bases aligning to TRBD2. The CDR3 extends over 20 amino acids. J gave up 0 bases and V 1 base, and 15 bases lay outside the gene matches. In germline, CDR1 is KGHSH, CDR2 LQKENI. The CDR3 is CASSPLAVAGLPSSYNEQFF. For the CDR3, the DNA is TGTGCCAGCTCACCACTCGCGGTAGCGGGCCTTCCAAGCTCCTACAATGAGCAGTTCTTC.

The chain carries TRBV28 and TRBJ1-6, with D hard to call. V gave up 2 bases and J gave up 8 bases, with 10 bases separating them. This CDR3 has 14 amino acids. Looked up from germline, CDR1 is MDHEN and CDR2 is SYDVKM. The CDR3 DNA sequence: TGTGCCAGCAGTTTACCTATCGCGGATTCACCCCTCCACTTT. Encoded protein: CASSLPIADSPLHF.

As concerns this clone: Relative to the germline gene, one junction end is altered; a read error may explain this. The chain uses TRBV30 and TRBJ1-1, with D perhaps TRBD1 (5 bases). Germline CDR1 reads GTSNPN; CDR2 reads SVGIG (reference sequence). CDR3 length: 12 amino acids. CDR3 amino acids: CARRGVGTEAFF. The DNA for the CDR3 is TGTGCCAGGAGGGGCGTAGGCACTGAAGCTTTCTTT.

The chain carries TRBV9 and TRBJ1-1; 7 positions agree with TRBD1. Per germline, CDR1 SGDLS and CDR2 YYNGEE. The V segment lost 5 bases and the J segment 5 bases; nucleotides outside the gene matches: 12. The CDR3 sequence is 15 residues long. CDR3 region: CASSVTGELRTEAFF. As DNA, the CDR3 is TGTGCCAGCAGTGTAACAGGGGAGTTGAGGACTGAAGCTTTCTTT.

The CDR3 nucleotides are TGTGCCAGTAGTACCACGAGAGGAGGTCAGCCCCAGCATTTT. Its protein product is CASSTTRGGQPQHF. The rearrangement uses TRBV19 and TRBJ1-5; no reliable D call. V was pared by 4 bases and J by 6 bases, with 13 bases between. This CDR3 contains 14 residues. Germline V gives CDR1 LNHDA, CDR2 SQIVND (reference sequence).

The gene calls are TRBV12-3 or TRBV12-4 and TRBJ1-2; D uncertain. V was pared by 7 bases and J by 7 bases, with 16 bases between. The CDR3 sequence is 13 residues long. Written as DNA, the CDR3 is TGTGCCAGCACCTGGGCGTTCGCGAGTGGCTACACCTTC. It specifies CASTWAFASGYTF.

This CDR3 reads CASSQLKRSPLHF. The DNA for the CDR3 is TGTGCCAGCAGCCAACTCAAGAGATCACCCCTCCACTTT. The chain links TRBV3-1 (or the pseudogene TRBV3-2) to TRBJ1-6; no firm D call. Trimming stripped 2 bases from V and 10 bases from J, with 9 bases between. The CDR3 covers 13 residues. CDR1 and CDR2 (germline): LGHDT, YNNKEL (reference sequence).

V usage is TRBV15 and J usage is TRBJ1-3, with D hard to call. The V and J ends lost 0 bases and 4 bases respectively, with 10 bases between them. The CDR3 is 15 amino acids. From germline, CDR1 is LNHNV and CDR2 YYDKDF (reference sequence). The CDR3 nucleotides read TGTGCCACCAGCAGAGAGGAGTCCGTGGGAAACACCATATATTTT. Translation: CATSREESVGNTIYF.

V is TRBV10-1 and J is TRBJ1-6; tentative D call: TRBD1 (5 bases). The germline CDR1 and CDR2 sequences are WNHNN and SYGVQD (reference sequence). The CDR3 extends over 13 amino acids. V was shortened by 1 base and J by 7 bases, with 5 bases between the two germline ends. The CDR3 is CASSEYRNSPLHF. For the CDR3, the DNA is TGCGCCAGCAGTGAGTACAGGAATTCACCCCTCCACTTT.

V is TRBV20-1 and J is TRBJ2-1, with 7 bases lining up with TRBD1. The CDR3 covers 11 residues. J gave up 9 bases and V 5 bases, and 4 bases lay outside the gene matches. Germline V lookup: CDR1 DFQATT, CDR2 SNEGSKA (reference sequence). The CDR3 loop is CSARGGTEQFF. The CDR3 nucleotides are TGCAGTGCTCGAGGGGGCACTGAGCAGTTCTTC.

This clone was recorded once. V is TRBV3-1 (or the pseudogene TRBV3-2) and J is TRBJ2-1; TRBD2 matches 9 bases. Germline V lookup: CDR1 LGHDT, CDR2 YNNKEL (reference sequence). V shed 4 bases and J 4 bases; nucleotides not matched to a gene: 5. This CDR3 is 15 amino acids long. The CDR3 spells CASSRRREGYNEQFF. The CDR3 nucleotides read TGTGCCAGCAGCCGGCGGCGGGAGGGTTACAATGAGCAGTTCTTC.

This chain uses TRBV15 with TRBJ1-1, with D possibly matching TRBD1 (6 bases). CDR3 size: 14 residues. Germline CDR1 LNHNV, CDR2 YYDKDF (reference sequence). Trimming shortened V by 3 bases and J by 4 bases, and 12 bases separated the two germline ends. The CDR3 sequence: CATSRLQGGTEAFF. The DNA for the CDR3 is TGTGCCACCAGCAGGTTACAGGGCGGCACTGAAGCTTTCTTT. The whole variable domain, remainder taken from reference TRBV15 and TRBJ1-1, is DAMVIQNPRYQVTQFGKPVTLSCSQTLNHNVMYWYQQKSSQAPKLLFHYYDKDFNNEADTPDNFQSRRPNTSFCFLDIRSPGLGDTAMYLCATSRLQGGTEAFFGQGTRLTVV.

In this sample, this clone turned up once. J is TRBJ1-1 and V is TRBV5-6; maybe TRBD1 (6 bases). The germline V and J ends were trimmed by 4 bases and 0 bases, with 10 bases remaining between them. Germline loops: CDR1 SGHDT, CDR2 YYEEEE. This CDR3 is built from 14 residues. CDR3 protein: CASSRDTLNTEAFF. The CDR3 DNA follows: TGTGCCAGCAGCCGGGACACCCTGAACACTGAAGCTTTCTTT. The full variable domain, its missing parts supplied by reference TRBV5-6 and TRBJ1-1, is DAGVTQSPTHLIKTRGQQVTLRCSPKSGHDTVSWYQQALGQGPQFIFQYYEEEERQRGNFPDRFSGHQFPNYSSELNVNALLLGDSALYLCASSRDTLNTEAFFGQGTRLTVV.